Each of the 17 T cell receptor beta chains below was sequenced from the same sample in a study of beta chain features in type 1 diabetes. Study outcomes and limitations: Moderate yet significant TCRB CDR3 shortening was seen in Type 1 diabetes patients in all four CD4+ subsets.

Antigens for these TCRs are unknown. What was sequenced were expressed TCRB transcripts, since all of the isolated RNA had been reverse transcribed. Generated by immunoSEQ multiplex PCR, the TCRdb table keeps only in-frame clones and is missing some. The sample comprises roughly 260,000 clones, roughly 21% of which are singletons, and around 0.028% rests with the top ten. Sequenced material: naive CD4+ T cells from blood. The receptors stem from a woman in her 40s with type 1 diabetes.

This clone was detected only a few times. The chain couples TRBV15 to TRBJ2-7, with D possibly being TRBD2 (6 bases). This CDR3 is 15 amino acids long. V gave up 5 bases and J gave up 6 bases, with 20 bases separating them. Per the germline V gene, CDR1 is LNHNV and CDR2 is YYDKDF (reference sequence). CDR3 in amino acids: CATSSNPGLASEQYF. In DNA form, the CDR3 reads TGTGCCACCAGCTCCAATCCGGGACTCGCAAGCGAGCAGTACTTC.

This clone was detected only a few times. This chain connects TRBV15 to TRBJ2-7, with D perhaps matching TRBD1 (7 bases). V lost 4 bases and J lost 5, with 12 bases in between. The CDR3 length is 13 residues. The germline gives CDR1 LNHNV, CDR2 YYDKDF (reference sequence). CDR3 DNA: TGTGCCACCAGCAAGGACAGGAGGGACGAGCAGTACTTC. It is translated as CATSKDRRDEQYF. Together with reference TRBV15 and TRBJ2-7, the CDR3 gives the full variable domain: DAMVIQNPRYQVTQFGKPVTLSCSQTLNHNVMYWYQQKSSQAPKLLFHYYDKDFNNEADTPDNFQSRRPNTSFCFLDIRSPGLGDTAMYLCATSKDRRDEQYFGPGTRLTVT.

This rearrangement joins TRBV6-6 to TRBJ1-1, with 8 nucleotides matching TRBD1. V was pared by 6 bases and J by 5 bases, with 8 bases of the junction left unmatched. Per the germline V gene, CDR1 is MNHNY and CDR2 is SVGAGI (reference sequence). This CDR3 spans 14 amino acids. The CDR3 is CASRRTGGETEAFF. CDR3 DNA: TGTGCCAGCAGGCGCACAGGGGGGGAGACTGAAGCTTTCTTT.

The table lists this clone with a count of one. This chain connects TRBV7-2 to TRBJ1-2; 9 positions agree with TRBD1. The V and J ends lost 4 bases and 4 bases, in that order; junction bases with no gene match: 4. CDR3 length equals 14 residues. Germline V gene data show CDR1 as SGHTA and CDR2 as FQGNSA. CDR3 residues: CASSSGQGIYGYTF. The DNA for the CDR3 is TGTGCCAGCAGCTCCGGACAGGGGATCTATGGCTACACCTTC.

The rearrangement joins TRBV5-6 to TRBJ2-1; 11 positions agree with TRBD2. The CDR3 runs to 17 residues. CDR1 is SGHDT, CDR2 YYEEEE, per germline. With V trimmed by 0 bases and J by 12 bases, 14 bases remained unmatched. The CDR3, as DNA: TGTGCCAGCAGCTTGGCCGGTAGACTAGCGGGGCCTAAGGGGCAGTTCTTC. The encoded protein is CASSLAGRLAGPKGQFF.

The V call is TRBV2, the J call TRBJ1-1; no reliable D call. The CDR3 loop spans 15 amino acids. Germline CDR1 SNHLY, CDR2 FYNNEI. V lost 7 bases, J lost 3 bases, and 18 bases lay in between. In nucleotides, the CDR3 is TGTGCCAGCAAGTTAGGCGGGCCCCTCCACACTGAAGCTTTCTTT. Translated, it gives CASKLGGPLHTEAFF.

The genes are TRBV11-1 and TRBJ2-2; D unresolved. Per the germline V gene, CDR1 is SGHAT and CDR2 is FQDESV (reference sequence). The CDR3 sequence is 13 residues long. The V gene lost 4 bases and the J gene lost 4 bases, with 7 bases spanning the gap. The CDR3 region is CASSSVLTGELFF. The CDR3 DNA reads TGTGCCAGCAGCTCCGTTCTCACCGGGGAGCTGTTTTTT.

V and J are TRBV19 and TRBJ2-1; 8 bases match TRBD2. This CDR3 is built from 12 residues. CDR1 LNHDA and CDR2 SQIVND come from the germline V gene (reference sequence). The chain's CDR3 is CGTGGGLGEQFF. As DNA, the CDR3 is TGTGGTACCGGGGGGGGCTTGGGTGAGCAGTTCTTC.

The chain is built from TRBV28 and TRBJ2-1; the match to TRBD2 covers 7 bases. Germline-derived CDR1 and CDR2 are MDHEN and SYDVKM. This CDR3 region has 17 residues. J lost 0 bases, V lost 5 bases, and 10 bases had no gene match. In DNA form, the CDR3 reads TGTGCCAGCAGTCCCGGTTGGGCGGGGGTCTCCTACAATGAGCAGTTCTTC. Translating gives CASSPGWAGVSYNEQFF.

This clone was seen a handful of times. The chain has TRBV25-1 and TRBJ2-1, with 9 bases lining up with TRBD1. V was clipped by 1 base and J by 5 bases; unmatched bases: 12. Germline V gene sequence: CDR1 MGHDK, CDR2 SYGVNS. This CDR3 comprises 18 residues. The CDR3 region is CASSESPGQGGRDNEQFF. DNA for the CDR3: TGTGCCAGCAGTGAATCCCCGGGACAGGGTGGTCGAGACAATGAGCAGTTCTTC.

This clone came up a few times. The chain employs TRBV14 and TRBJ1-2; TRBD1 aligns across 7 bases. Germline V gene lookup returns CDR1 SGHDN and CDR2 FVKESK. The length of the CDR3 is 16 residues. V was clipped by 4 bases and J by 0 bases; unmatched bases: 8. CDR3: CASSRLDRAANYGYTF. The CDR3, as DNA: TGTGCCAGCAGCCGGCTAGACAGGGCAGCTAACTATGGCTACACCTTC.

The DNA of the CDR3 is TGTGCCAGCGGGGAAGACAGGGAGACCCAGTACTTC. Translated, it gives CASGEDRETQYF. V and J are TRBV4-2 and TRBJ2-5; TRBD1 might be the D (6 bases). Germline V gives CDR1 LGHNA, CDR2 YNFKEQ. The CDR3 is 12 residues long. V lost 8 bases, J lost 5 bases, and 12 bases lay in between.

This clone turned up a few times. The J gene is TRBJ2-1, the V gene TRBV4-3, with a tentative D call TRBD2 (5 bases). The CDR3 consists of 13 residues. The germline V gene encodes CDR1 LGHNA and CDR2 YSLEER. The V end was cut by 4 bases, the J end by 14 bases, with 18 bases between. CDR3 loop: CASSPSLGPSEFF. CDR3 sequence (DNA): TGCGCCAGCAGCCCCTCACTAGGACCCTCGGAGTTCTTC.

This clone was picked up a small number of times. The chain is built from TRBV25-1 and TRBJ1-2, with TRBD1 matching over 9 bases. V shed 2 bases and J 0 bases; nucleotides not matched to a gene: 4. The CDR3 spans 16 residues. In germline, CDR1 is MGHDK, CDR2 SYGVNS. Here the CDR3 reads CASSEPGQGANYGYTF. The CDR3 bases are TGTGCCAGCAGTGAACCGGGACAGGGAGCTAACTATGGCTACACCTTC.

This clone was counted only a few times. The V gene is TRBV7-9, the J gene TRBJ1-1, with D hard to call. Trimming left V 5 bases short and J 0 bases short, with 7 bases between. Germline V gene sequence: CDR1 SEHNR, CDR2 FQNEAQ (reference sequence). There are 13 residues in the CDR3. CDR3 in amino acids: CASSKNMNTEAFF. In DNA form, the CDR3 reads TGTGCCAGCAGCAAAAACATGAACACTGAAGCTTTCTTT.

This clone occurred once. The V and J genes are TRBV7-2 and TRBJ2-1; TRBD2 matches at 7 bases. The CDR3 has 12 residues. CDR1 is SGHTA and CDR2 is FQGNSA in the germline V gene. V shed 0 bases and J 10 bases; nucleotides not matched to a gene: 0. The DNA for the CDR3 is TGTGCCAGCAGCTTAGCGGGGGGGGAGCAGTTCTTC. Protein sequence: CASSLAGGEQFF.

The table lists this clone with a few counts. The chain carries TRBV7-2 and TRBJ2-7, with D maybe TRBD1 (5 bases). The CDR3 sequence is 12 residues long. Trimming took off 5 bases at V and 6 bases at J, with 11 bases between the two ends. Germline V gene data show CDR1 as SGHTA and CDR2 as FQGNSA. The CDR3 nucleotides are TGTGCCAGCAGCCCTCAGGGTCTCGAGCAGTACTTC. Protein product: CASSPQGLEQYF.